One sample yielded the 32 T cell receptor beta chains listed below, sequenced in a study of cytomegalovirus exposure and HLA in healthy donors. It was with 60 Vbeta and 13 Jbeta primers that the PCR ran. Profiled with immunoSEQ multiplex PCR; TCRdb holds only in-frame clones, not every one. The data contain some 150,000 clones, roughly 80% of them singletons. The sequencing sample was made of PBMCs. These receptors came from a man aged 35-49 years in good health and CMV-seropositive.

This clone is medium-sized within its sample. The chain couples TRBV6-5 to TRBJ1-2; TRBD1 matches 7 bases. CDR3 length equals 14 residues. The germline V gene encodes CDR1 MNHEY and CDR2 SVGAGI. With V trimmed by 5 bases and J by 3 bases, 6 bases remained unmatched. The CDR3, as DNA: TGTGCCAGCAGTCAAGACAGGGCGTACTATGGCTACACCTTC. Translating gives CASSQDRAYYGYTF.

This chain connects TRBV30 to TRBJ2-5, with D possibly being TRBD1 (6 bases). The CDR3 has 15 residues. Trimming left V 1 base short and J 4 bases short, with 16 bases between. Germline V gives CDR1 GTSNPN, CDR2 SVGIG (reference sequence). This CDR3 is CAWSATGTPIETQYF. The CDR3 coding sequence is TGTGCCTGGAGTGCTACCGGGACACCCATAGAGACCCAGTACTTC.

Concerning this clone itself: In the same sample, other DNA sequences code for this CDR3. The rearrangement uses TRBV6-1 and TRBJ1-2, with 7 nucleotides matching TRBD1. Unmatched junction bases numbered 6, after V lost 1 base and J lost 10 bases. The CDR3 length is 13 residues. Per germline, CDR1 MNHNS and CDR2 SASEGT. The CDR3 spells CASSEDRGPDYTF. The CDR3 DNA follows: TGTGCCAGCAGTGAAGACAGGGGACCGGACTACACCTTC.

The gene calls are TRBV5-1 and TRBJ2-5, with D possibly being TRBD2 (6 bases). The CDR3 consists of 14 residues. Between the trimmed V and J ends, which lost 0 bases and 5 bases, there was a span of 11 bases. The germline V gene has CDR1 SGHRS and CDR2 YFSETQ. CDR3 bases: TGCGCCAGCAGCTTGGTTCTAGCGAGTGAGACCCAGTACTTC. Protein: CASSLVLASETQYF.

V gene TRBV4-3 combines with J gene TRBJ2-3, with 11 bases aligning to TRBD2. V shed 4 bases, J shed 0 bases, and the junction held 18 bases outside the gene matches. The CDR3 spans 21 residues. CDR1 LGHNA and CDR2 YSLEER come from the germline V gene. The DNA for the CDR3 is TGCGCCAGCAGCCCCCATAATGTAGCGGGAGGGCAGATTACTAGCACAGATACGCAGTATTTT. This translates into CASSPHNVAGGQITSTDTQYF.

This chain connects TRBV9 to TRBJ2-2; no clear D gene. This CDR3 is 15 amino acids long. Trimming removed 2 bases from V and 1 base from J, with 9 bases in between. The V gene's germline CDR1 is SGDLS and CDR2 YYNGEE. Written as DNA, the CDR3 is TGTGCCAGCAGCGTTGTCCGAGGGAACACCGGGGAGCTGTTTTTT. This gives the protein CASSVVRGNTGELFF.

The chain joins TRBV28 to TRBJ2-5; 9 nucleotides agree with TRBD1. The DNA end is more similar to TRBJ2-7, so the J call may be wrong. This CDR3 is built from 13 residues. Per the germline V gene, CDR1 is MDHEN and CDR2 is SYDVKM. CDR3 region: CASSKDRGYEQYF. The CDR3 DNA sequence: TGTGCCAGCAGCAAGGACAGGGGCTACGAGCAGTACTTC.

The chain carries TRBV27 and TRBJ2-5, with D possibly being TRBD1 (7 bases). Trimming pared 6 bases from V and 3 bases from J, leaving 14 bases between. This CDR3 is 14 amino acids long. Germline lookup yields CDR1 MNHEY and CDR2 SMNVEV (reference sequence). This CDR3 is CASSSDREEETQYF. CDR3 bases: TGTGCCAGCAGCTCAGACAGGGAGGAAGAGACCCAGTACTTC.

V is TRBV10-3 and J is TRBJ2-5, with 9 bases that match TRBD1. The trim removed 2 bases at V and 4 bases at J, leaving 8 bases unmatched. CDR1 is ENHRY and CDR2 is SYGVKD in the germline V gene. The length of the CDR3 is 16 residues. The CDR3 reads CAISEPKDRGGETQYF. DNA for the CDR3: TGTGCCATCAGTGAGCCGAAGGACAGGGGAGGAGAGACCCAGTACTTC.

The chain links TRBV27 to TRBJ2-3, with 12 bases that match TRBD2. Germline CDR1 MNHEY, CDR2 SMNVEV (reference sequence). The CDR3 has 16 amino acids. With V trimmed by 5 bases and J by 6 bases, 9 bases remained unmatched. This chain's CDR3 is CASSALAGGPRDTQYF. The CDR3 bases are TGTGCCAGCAGTGCCCTAGCGGGAGGGCCGCGGGATACGCAGTATTTT.

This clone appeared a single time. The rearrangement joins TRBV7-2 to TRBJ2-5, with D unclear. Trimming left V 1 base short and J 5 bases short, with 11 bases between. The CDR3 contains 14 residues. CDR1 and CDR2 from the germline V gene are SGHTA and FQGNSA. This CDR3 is CASSLEFLGETQYF. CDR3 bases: TGTGCCAGCAGCTTAGAGTTTCTCGGTGAGACCCAGTACTTC.

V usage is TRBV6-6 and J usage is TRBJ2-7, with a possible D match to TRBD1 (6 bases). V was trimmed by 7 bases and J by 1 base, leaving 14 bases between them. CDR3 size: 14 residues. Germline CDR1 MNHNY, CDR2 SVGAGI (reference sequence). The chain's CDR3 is CASTPQGGSYEQYF. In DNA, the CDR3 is TGTGCCAGCACCCCCCAAGGGGGTTCCTACGAGCAGTACTTC.

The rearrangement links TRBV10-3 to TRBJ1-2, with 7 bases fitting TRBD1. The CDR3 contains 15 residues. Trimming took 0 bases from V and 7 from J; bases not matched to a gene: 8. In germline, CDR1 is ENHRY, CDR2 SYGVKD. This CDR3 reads CAISESEGAFAGYTF. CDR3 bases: TGTGCCATCAGTGAGTCGGAGGGGGCGTTTGCTGGCTACACCTTC.

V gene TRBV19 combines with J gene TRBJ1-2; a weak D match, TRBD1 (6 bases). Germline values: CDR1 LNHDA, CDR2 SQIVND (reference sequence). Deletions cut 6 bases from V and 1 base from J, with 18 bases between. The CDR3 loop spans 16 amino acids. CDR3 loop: CASRTYGTTLNYGYTF. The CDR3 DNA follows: TGTGCCAGTAGGACCTACGGGACAACGCTTAACTATGGCTACACCTTC.

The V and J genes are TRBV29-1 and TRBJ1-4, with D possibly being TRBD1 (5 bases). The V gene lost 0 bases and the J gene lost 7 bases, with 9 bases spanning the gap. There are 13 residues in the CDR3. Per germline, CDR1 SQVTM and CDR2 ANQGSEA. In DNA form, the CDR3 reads TGCAGCGTTGAAGACAGGGTTTCTGAAAAACTGTTTTTT. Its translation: CSVEDRVSEKLFF.

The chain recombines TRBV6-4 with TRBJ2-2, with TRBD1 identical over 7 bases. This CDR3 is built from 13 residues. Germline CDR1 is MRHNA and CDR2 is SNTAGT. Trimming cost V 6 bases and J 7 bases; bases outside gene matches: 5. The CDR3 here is CASSVQGFGELFF. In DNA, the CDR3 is TGTGCCAGCAGCGTACAGGGGTTCGGGGAGCTGTTTTTT.

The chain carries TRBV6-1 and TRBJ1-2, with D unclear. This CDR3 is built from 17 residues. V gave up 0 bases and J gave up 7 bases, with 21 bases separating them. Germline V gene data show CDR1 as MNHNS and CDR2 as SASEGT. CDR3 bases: TGTGCCAGCAGTGAAGCGGTAGGGAGGAGTAATGTGGGTGGCTACACCTTC. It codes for CASSEAVGRSNVGGYTF.

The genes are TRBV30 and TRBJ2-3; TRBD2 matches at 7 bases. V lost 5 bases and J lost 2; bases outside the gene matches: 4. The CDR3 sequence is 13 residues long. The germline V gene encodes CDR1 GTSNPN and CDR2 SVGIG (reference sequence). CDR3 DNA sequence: TGTGCCTGGCTTGGGACTAACACAGATACGCAGTATTTT. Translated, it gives CAWLGTNTDTQYF. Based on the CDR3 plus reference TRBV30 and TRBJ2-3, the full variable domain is SQTIHQWPATLVQPVGSPLSLECTVEGTSNPNLYWYRQAAGRGLQLLFYSVGIGQISSEVPQNLSASRPQDRQFILSSKKLLLSDSGFYLCAWLGTNTDTQYFGPGTRLTVL.

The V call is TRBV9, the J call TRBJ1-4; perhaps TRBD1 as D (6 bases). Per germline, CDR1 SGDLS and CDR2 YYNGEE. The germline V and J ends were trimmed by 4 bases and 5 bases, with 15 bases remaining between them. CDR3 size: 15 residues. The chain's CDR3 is CASSPSGGQNEKLFF. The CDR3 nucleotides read TGTGCCAGCAGCCCCTCGGGAGGACAGAATGAAAAACTGTTTTTT.

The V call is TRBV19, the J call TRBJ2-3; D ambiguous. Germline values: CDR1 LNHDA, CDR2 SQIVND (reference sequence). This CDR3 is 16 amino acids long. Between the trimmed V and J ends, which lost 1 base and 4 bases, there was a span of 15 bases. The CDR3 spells CASSIGADPYSDTQYF. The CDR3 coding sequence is TGTGCCAGTAGTATAGGGGCCGATCCTTATTCAGATACGCAGTATTTT.

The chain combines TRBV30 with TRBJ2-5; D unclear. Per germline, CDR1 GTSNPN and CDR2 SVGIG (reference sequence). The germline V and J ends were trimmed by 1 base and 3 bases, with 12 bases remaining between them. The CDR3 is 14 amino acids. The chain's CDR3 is CAWSDPPVEETQYF. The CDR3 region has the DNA TGTGCCTGGAGTGACCCCCCAGTGGAAGAGACCCAGTACTTC.

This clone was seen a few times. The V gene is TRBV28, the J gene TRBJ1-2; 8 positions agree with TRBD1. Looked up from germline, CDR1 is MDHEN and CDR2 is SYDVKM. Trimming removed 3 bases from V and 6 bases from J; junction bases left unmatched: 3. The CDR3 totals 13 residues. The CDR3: CASSLGQEDGYTF. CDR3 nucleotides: TGTGCCAGCAGTTTGGGACAGGAGGATGGCTACACCTTC.

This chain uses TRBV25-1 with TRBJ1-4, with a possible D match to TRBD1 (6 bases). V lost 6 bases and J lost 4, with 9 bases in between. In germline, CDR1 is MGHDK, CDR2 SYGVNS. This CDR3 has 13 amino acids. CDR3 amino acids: CASRARGNEKLFF. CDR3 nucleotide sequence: TGTGCCAGCAGGGCCAGGGGTAATGAAAAACTGTTTTTT.

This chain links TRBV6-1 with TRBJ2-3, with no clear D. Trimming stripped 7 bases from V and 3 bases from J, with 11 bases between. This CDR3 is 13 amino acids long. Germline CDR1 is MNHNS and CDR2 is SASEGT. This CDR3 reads CASTPPATDTQYF. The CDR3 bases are TGTGCCAGCACCCCCCCAGCGACAGATACGCAGTATTTT.

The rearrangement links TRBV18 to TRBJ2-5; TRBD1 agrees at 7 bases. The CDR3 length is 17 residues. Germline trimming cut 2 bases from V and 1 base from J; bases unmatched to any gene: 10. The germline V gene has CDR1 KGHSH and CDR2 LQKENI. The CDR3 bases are TGTGCCAGCTCACCAGAACGTTTCGGGACAGCCCAAGAGACCCAGTACTTC. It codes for CASSPERFGTAQETQYF.

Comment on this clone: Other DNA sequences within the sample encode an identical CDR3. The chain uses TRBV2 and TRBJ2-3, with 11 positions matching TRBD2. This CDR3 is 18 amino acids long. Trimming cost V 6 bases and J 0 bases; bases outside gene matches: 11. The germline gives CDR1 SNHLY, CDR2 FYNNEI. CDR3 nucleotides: TGTGCCAGCAGCCGACGACTAGCGGGATTAGGTAGCACAGATACGCAGTATTTT. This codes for CASSRRLAGLGSTDTQYF. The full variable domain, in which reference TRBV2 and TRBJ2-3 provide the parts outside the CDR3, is EPEVTQTPSHQVTQMGQEVILRCVPISNHLYFYWYRQILGQKVEFLVSFYNNEISEKSEIFDDQFSVERPDGSNFTLKIRSTKLEDSAMYFCASSRRLAGLGSTDTQYFGPGTRLTVL.

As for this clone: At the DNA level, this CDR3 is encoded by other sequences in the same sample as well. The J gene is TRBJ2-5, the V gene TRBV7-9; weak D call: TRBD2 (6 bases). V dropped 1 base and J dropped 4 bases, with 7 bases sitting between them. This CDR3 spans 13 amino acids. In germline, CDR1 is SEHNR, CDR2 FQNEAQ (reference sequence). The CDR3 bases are TGTGCCAGCAGCTTAGTGGGGGGAGAGACCCAGTACTTC. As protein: CASSLVGGETQYF.

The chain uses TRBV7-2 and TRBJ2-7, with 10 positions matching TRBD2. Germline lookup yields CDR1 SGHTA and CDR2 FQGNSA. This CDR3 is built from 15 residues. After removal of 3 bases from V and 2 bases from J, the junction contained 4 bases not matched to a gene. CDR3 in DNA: TGTGCCAGCAGCTTCTCAGCGGGAGGGACCTACGAGCAGTACTTC. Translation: CASSFSAGGTYEQYF.

CDR3 region: CASQSGGTNYGYTF. CDR3 sequence (DNA): TGTGCCAGCCAATCAGGGGGGACGAACTATGGCTACACCTTC. V and J are TRBV6-1 and TRBJ1-2; 7 nucleotides agree with TRBD1. Germline-derived CDR1 and CDR2 are MNHNS and SASEGT. The CDR3 is made up of 14 amino acids. J was trimmed by 2 bases and V by 8 bases; bases with no gene match: 8.

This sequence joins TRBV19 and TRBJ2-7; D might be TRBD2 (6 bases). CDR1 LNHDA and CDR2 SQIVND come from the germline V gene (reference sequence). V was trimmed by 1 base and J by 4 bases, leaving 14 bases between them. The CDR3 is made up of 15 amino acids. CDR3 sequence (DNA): TGTGCCAGTAGTATAGGGGACTCCGAACTATACGAGCAGTACTTC. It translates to CASSIGDSELYEQYF.

Written as DNA, the CDR3 is TGTGCCAGCAGTTTATCGAATTCACCCCTCCACTTT. It yields the protein CASSLSNSPLHF. The V call is TRBV28, the J call TRBJ1-6; D is unclear. The CDR3 contains 12 residues. From germline, CDR1 is MDHEN and CDR2 SYDVKM. Trimming took 1 base from V and 7 from J, leaving 2 bases between them.

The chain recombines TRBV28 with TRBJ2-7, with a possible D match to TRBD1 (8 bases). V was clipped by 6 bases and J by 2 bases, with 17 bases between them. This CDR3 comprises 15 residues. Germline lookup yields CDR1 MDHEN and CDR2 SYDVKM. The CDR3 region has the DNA TGTGCCAGCAGGGGGGGGATCAGGGGGCCCTACGAGCAGTACTTC. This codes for CASRGGIRGPYEQYF.